One sample yielded the 24 T cell receptor beta chains listed below, sequenced in a study of identifying expanded T cells in peripheral blood. The repertoire was sequenced with immunoSEQ multiplex PCR; TCRdb's copy has only in-frame clones and lacks some. The sample lists approximately 100,000 clones; around 89% were seen once. Sequencing used blood. The origin of the receptors is a person between 18 and 75 years old in good health.

V gene TRBV5-1 combines with J gene TRBJ2-5; 7 bases match TRBD1. The junction had 2 bases not matched to a gene; V was cut back by 0 bases and J by 3 bases. This CDR3 has 14 residues. Germline values: CDR1 SGHRS, CDR2 YFSETQ. The CDR3 nucleotides are TGCGCCAGCAGCTTGGGCGACAGGGAAGAGACCCAGTACTTC. Its protein product is CASSLGDREETQYF.

The chain couples TRBV7-9 to TRBJ2-4, with TRBD1 matching 9 bases. This CDR3 spans 14 amino acids. V lost 5 bases and J lost 9; bases outside the gene matches: 8. Germline V gives CDR1 SEHNR, CDR2 FQNEAQ (reference sequence). The DNA for the CDR3 is TGTGCCAGCAGCATCATGACAGGGGGTGGCATTCAGTACTTC. Translated, it gives CASSIMTGGGIQYF.

This rearrangement joins TRBV9 to TRBJ2-7; TRBD2 matches at 8 bases. Germline CDR1 is SGDLS and CDR2 is YYNGEE. V shed 3 bases, J shed 0 bases, and the junction held 14 bases outside the gene matches. This CDR3 comprises 18 residues. Written as DNA, the CDR3 is TGTGCCAGCAGCGCCAGACGGGAGGGTGGTCCATTCTCCTACGAGCAGTACTTC. This gives the protein CASSARREGGPFSYEQYF. Full variable domain (rest looked up from reference TRBV9 and TRBJ2-7): DSGVTQTPKHLITATGQRVTLRCSPRSGDLSVYWYQQSLDQGLQFLIQYYNGEERAKGNILERFSAQQFPDLHSELNLSSLELGDSALYFCASSARREGGPFSYEQYFGPGTRLTVT.

On this clone itself: This specimen includes other DNA sequences encoding the same CDR3. The chain joins TRBV6-5 to TRBJ2-7; D may match TRBD1 or TRBD2 (5 bases each). Germline V CDR1 and CDR2: MNHEY, SVGAGI. There are 15 residues in the CDR3. Trimming left V 3 bases short and J 6 bases short, with 18 bases between. This CDR3 reads CASSYGGRVLGEQYF. The CDR3, as DNA: TGTGCCAGCAGTTATGGCGGCAGGGTACTAGGCGAGCAGTACTTC.

The chain is built from TRBV7-2 and TRBJ1-6; D might be TRBD1 (6 bases). There are 15 residues in the CDR3. CDR1 is SGHTA, CDR2 FQGNSA, per germline. Trimming pared 3 bases from V and 7 bases from J, leaving 13 bases between. CDR3 sequence (DNA): TGTGCCAGCAGCTTGGTAAGGGGGTGGAATTCACCCCTCCACTTT. Translated: CASSLVRGWNSPLHF.

V and J are TRBV4-3 and TRBJ2-5; D is possibly TRBD1 (5 bases). Between the trimmed V and J ends, which lost 0 bases and 4 bases, there was a span of 12 bases. This CDR3 has 15 amino acids. The V gene's germline CDR1 is LGHNA and CDR2 YSLEER. The CDR3 nucleotides are TGCGCCAGCAGCCAAGATGGCAGGGAAGGAGAGACCCAGTACTTC. As protein: CASSQDGREGETQYF.

This clone was seen once. CDR3 region: CASSWSEETQYF. CDR3 nucleotides: TGTGCCAGCAGCTGGAGTGAAGAGACCCAGTACTTC. The chain has TRBV7-9 and TRBJ2-5; D unclear. V was pared by 4 bases and J by 3 bases, with 6 bases between. From germline, CDR1 is SEHNR and CDR2 FQNEAQ (reference sequence). The length of the CDR3 is 12 residues.

V gene TRBV7-8 combines with J gene TRBJ2-1; TRBD2 matches at 8 bases. Germline CDR1 is SGHVS and CDR2 is FQNEAQ. The CDR3 loop spans 13 amino acids. V trimming: 7 bases; J trimming: 6 bases; junction bases outside the gene matches: 5. The CDR3 DNA sequence: TGTGCCAGCACTCCCGGGGGGGGCAATGAGCAGTTCTTC. Translation gives CASTPGGGNEQFF.

This clone was recorded only once. The V and J genes are TRBV11-2 and TRBJ2-1; D is unresolved. The V end was cut by 0 bases, the J end by 6 bases, with 12 bases between. The CDR3 is 15 amino acids. Germline CDR1 reads SGHAT; CDR2 reads FQNNGV. CDR3: CASSLDLLESNEQFF. CDR3 sequence (DNA): TGTGCCAGCAGCTTAGATCTGTTGGAGTCCAATGAGCAGTTCTTC.

This sequence joins TRBV2 and TRBJ2-7; maybe TRBD2 (6 bases). Trimming removed 6 bases at V and 2 bases at J, with 17 bases between. The germline CDR1 and CDR2 sequences are SNHLY and FYNNEI. The CDR3 length is 15 residues. Here the CDR3 reads CASSRGAAGTYEQYF. CDR3 bases: TGTGCCAGCAGCCGCGGAGCGGCGGGGACCTACGAGCAGTACTTC.

CDR3 sequence: CASSGGPGYGYTF. The CDR3 coding sequence is TGTGCCAGTAGTGGGGGCCCAGGCTATGGCTACACCTTC. The chain joins TRBV19 to TRBJ1-2; D perhaps matches TRBD1 (6 bases). Germline V gives CDR1 LNHDA, CDR2 SQIVND (reference sequence). The CDR3 runs 13 residues. V was shortened by 5 bases and J by 4 bases, with 11 bases between the two germline ends. Based on the CDR3 plus reference TRBV19 and TRBJ1-2, the full variable domain is DGGITQSPKYLFRKEGQNVTLSCEQNLNHDAMYWYRQDPGQGLRLIYYSQIVNDFQKGDIAEGYSVSREKKESFPLTVTSAQKNPTAFYLCASSGGPGYGYTFGSGTRLTVV.

The V and J genes are TRBV14 and TRBJ2-3, with D possibly matching TRBD1 (6 bases). The germline V and J ends were trimmed by 1 base and 4 bases, with 21 bases remaining between them. The CDR3 is 18 residues long. The germline gives CDR1 SGHDN, CDR2 FVKESK. The CDR3 loop is CASSQVSPGTLVADTQYF. The CDR3 region has the DNA TGTGCCAGCAGCCAAGTTAGCCCCGGGACACTCGTGGCAGATACGCAGTATTTT.

This rearrangement joins TRBV11-2 to TRBJ2-3, with D possibly being TRBD1 or TRBD2 (5 bases each). CDR3 length: 15 residues. With 5 bases removed from V and 0 bases from J, the gap between germline ends came to 12 bases. Germline V gives CDR1 SGHAT, CDR2 FQNNGV. DNA of the CDR3: TGTGCCAGCAGCGTGTGGGGGTCTAGCACAGATACGCAGTATTTT. It translates to CASSVWGSSTDTQYF.

This chain links TRBV6-5 with TRBJ2-7, with 8 bases fitting TRBD1. Germline CDR1 reads MNHEY; CDR2 reads SVGAGI. This CDR3 is 14 amino acids long. V trimming: 5 bases; J trimming: 1 base; junction bases outside the gene matches: 4. The CDR3 loop reads CASSRTGTSYEQYF. In nucleotides, the CDR3 is TGTGCCAGCAGTCGGACAGGGACTTCCTACGAGCAGTACTTC.

This chain links TRBV29-1 with TRBJ2-7; 9 bases are shared with TRBD1. The V gene end was trimmed by 5 bases and the J gene end by 5 bases; junction bases not matched to a gene: 10. This CDR3 is built from 14 residues. CDR1 is SQVTM, CDR2 ANQGSEA, per germline. Here the CDR3 reads CSVPAPQGADEQYF. The DNA for the CDR3 is TGCAGCGTTCCGGCCCCACAGGGGGCGGACGAGCAGTACTTC.

The CDR3 DNA reads TGTGCCAGCAGCTCCAAGCTCGGGGCCTTCTACGAGCAGTACTTC. As protein: CASSSKLGAFYEQYF. The chain employs TRBV7-7 and TRBJ2-7; the D call may be TRBD1 or TRBD2 (5 bases each). This CDR3 spans 15 amino acids. The V end lost 4 bases, the J end lost 3 bases, and 16 bases lay between the germline ends. CDR1 SSHAT and CDR2 FNYEAQ come from the germline V gene (reference sequence).

The chain couples TRBV7-2 to TRBJ2-4; D gene uncertain. CDR3 length: 12 residues. Germline V CDR1 and CDR2: SGHTA, FQGNSA. V lost 5 bases to trimming and J lost 5 bases, with 7 bases between them. The CDR3 region is CASSRSQNIQYF. The CDR3 coding sequence is TGTGCCAGCAGCCGGAGCCAAAACATTCAGTACTTC.

The chain recombines TRBV19 with TRBJ2-3; D might be TRBD2 (9 bases). Germline V gene sequence: CDR1 LNHDA, CDR2 SQIVND (reference sequence). Trimming left V 5 bases short and J 0 bases short, with 24 bases between. This CDR3 has 19 residues. The CDR3 loop reads CASSRQGSSGGTSTDTQYF. DNA for the CDR3: TGTGCCAGTAGTCGACAGGGGAGTAGCGGGGGCACAAGCACAGATACGCAGTATTTT.

This clone was recorded once. The chain carries TRBV30 and TRBJ2-5, with D tentatively TRBD2 (6 bases). The V gene lost 1 base and the J gene lost 1 base, with 10 bases spanning the gap. Germline CDR1 and CDR2: GTSNPN and SVGIG (reference sequence). The length of the CDR3 is 14 residues. The CDR3 DNA sequence: TGTGCCTGGAGTGATGGGGGGTTCCAAGAGACCCAGTACTTC. This gives the protein CAWSDGGFQETQYF.

The table lists this clone with many counts. V gene TRBV4-3 combines with J gene TRBJ2-3; 13 bases are shared with TRBD2. Trimming removed 2 bases from V and 4 bases from J; junction bases left unmatched: 0. Germline-derived CDR1 and CDR2 are LGHNA and YSLEER. The CDR3 is 15 residues long. The CDR3 DNA is TGCGCCAGCAGCCAAACTAGCGGGGGGGCAGATACGCAGTATTTT. Its protein is CASSQTSGGADTQYF.

There are a few counts of this clone. The gene calls are TRBV9 and TRBJ1-2, with 8 bases that match TRBD1. The CDR3 is made up of 14 amino acids. With V trimmed by 4 bases and J by 8 bases, 10 bases remained unmatched. Germline V gene data show CDR1 as SGDLS and CDR2 as YYNGEE. The CDR3 nucleotides read TGTGCCAGCAGCCTCCCGGACAGGGCGGGCGGCTACACCTTC. Its translation is CASSLPDRAGGYTF.

The chain uses TRBV18 and TRBJ2-2; no reliable D call. CDR1 and CDR2 (germline): KGHSH, LQKENI. The CDR3 covers 18 residues. Trimming took 3 bases from V and 0 from J, leaving 17 bases between them. CDR3 DNA: TGTGCCAGCTCACCGCTGTCAGTCGAAGACACGAACACCGGGGAGCTGTTTTTT. Protein: CASSPLSVEDTNTGELFF.

The gene calls are TRBV6-4 and TRBJ2-1; 9 nucleotides align to TRBD2. V lost 9 bases and J lost 7; bases outside the gene matches: 13. The CDR3 is 15 residues long. Germline values: CDR1 MRHNA, CDR2 SNTAGT. DNA of the CDR3: TGTGCCAGGACTGTAGCGGGGGCGCCGAGGAATGAGCAGTTCTTC. It encodes CARTVAGAPRNEQFF.

This chain uses TRBV7-9 with TRBJ1-1; D may be TRBD1 (5 bases). Trimming left V 0 bases short and J 1 base short, with 9 bases between. Germline V CDR1 and CDR2: SEHNR, FQNEAQ (reference sequence). The CDR3 sequence is 15 residues long. CDR3 in amino acids: CASSLALGGNTEAFF. The CDR3 bases are TGTGCCAGCAGCTTAGCGCTGGGGGGGAACACTGAAGCTTTCTTT.